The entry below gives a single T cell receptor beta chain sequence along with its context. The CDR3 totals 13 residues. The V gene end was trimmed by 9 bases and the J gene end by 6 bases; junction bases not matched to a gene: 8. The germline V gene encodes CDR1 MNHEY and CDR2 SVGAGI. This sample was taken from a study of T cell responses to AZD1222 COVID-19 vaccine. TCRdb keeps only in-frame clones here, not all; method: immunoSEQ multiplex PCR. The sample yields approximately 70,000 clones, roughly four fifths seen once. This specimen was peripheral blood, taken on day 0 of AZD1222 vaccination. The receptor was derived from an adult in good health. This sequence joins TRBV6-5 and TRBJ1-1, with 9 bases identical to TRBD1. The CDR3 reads CASHRGQFSEAFF. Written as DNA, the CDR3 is TGTGCCAGTCACAGGGGGCAATTCTCTGAAGCTTTCTTT.